Each of the 13 T cell receptor beta chains below was sequenced from the same sample in a study of blood T cell repertoires in COVID-19. Repertoires were generated with immunoSEQ multiplex PCR, while TCRdb's copy carries only in-frame clones and drops some. The sample carries 150,000 to 200,000 clones, 60% to 85% recorded once. The sequenced sample was peripheral blood. The receptor set was obtained from a man in his sixties with acute or convalescent COVID-19.

The genes are TRBV5-1 and TRBJ1-2, with a possible D match to TRBD1 (6 bases). The CDR3 has 13 residues. Germline CDR1 and CDR2: SGHRS and YFSETQ. Trimming cost V 1 base and J 3 bases, with 7 bases left between them. CDR3 loop: CASSLTGYYGYTF. CDR3 DNA: TGCGCCAGCAGCTTGACAGGGTACTATGGCTACACCTTC.

The chain combines TRBV12-2 with TRBJ2-7; the tabulated D call, TRBD1, remains unverified against the DNA. TRBV12-2 constitutes a pseudogene. The CDR3 runs to 14 residues. CDR3 sequence reads: CASRPGTGNYEQYF. The DNA for the CDR3 is TGTGCAAGTCGCCCCGGGACAGGTAACTACGAGCAGTACTTC.

This clone was observed once. V and J are TRBV7-2 and TRBJ2-1; TRBD2 agrees at 8 bases. The CDR3 covers 16 residues. The germline CDR1 and CDR2 sequences are SGHTA and FQGNSA. V shed 0 bases, J shed 3 bases, and the junction held 4 bases outside the gene matches. The CDR3 loop is CASSLARAGGYNEQFF. CDR3 bases: TGTGCCAGCAGCTTAGCGAGGGCGGGGGGCTACAATGAGCAGTTCTTC.

The chain recombines TRBV3-1 (or the pseudogene TRBV3-2) with TRBJ1-1, with unresolved D. The ends were cut back, 4 bases at V and 4 bases at J, with 13 bases in the middle. Germline V gene sequence: CDR1 LGHDT, CDR2 YNNKEL (reference sequence). There are 14 residues in the CDR3. CDR3: CASSPRNSGTEAFF. In DNA, the CDR3 is TGTGCCAGCAGCCCCCGCAATTCGGGCACTGAAGCTTTCTTT.

The chain uses TRBV6-2 or TRBV6-3 and TRBJ1-5; D unclear. Looked up from germline, CDR1 is MNHEY and CDR2 is SVGEGT. V lost 2 bases to trimming and J lost 1 base, with 12 bases between them. CDR3 size: 16 residues. The CDR3 region has the DNA TGTGCCAGCAGTTACCGGGGAGTGGGGAGCAATCAGCCCCAGCATTTT. This codes for CASSYRGVGSNQPQHF.

V is TRBV21-1 and J is TRBJ2-3; TRBD2 is taken as the D call from the table, unchecked against the DNA. TRBV21-1 is deemed a pseudogene. This CDR3 region has 18 residues. The CDR3 bases are TGTGCCAGCAGCAAAGGGAGATGGCGTGGAACGGGGACAGATACGCAGTATTTT. Its translation is CASSKGRWRGTGTDTQYF.

The chain joins TRBV27 to TRBJ1-2; D may be TRBD1 (5 bases). Germline CDR1 is MNHEY and CDR2 is SMNVEV (reference sequence). V lost 5 bases and J 4 bases, leaving 17 bases between the germline ends. The CDR3 extends over 15 amino acids. The CDR3 here is CASSPQSDSLYGYTF. The CDR3 DNA sequence: TGTGCCAGCAGTCCACAATCCGACAGCCTCTATGGCTACACCTTC.

The J gene is TRBJ1-1, the V gene TRBV15; 7 bases agree with TRBD1. J was trimmed by 2 bases and V by 3 bases; bases with no gene match: 6. The CDR3 has 15 amino acids. Germline V lookup: CDR1 LNHNV, CDR2 YYDKDF (reference sequence). The CDR3 reads CATSSPNRGNTEAFF. The CDR3 region has the DNA TGTGCCACCAGCAGTCCAAACAGGGGTAACACTGAAGCTTTCTTT.

The chain employs TRBV30 and TRBJ2-1; D possibly corresponds to TRBD2 (6 bases). The CDR3 is 16 amino acids. In germline, CDR1 is GTSNPN, CDR2 SVGIG (reference sequence). V lost 2 bases, J lost 7 bases, and 21 bases lay in between. This CDR3 reads CAWSRKGGGFRNEQFF. CDR3 nucleotides: TGTGCCTGGAGTAGAAAGGGAGGTGGGTTTCGGAATGAGCAGTTCTTC.

The chain couples TRBV19 to TRBJ2-5; D may be TRBD2 (6 bases). The CDR3 length is 12 residues. Germline CDR1 is LNHDA and CDR2 is SQIVND (reference sequence). The CDR3 here is CAAGRSQETQYF. Written as DNA, the CDR3 is TGTGCGGCGGGGAGGAGTCAAGAGACCCAGTACTTC. The variable domain in full, with the rest retrieved from reference TRBV19 and TRBJ2-5, is DGGITQSPKYLFRKEGQNVTLSCEQNLNHDAMYWYRQDPGQGLRLIYYSQIVNDFQKGDIAEGYSVSREKKESFPLTVTSAQKNPTAFYLCAAGRSQETQYFGPGTRLLVL.

The rearrangement joins TRBV10-3 to TRBJ2-7; D may be TRBD1 (5 bases). The germline gives CDR1 ENHRY, CDR2 SYGVKD. The CDR3 length is 14 residues. The V and J ends lost 5 bases and 4 bases respectively, with 15 bases between them. CDR3 in amino acids: CAISSDSQYYEQYF. CDR3 DNA: TGTGCCATCAGTTCTGACAGCCAATATTACGAGCAGTACTTC.

Comments on this clone: An end of the junction does not agree with germline; a read error may underlie this. The chain has TRBV24-1 and TRBJ2-7, with TRBD1 matching over 12 bases. This CDR3 comprises 15 residues. The germline gives CDR1 KGHDR, CDR2 SFDVKD. The DNA for the CDR3 is TGTGCCACCAGTGAGGGACAGGGGGCAAGCTACGTGCAGTACTTC. Amino acid sequence: CATSEGQGASYVQYF.

The chain couples TRBV4-1 to TRBJ2-7; D not certain. The CDR3 length is 15 residues. Per the germline V gene, CDR1 is MGHRA and CDR2 is YSYEKL. Trimming removed 0 bases from V and 2 bases from J, with 11 bases in between. The CDR3, as DNA: TGCGCCAGCAGCCAAGATCCCGGGTCTACCTACGAGCAGTACTTC. Translating gives CASSQDPGSTYEQYF.